The TCR beta chain described here comes from a study of blood T cell repertoires in COVID-19. Study at large: Donors in the United States, Italy and Spain gave samples during acute or convalescent COVID-19. The cDNA or gDNA used as material had been derived from T cells, B-cell-depleted T cells, or PBMCs.

Trimming took off 5 bases at V and 2 bases at J, with 16 bases between the two ends. Germline CDR1 is LNHDA and CDR2 is SQIVND (reference sequence). The CDR3 spans 15 residues. Measured with immunoSEQ multiplex PCR; TCRdb has only the in-frame clones, and not every one. In the table there are roughly 500,000 clones, roughly 90% of which are singletons. Clinical histories supplied by participants themselves formed the basis of cohort assignment. This receptor was taken from a woman aged 40 to 55 who had recovered from COVID-19. The specimen was PBMCs or T cells enriched from blood (not recorded which). This rearrangement joins TRBV19 to TRBJ2-7, with D possibly matching TRBD2 (7 bases). This CDR3 is CASSQTRGGAYEQYF. The CDR3 DNA is TGTGCCAGTAGTCAGACGAGGGGGGGCGCCTACGAGCAGTACTTC.